These T cell receptor beta chains were read from a single sample in a study of blood T cells in healthy people across ages. MiXCR was run by TCRdb on the 5' RACE reads, yielding one entry per CDR3 protein. The sample shows some 1.7 million distinct CDR3 sequences, 28% of them seen only once. Sequenced sample: blood. These receptors all stem from a young woman in good health. Each CDR3 is given with its conserved first and last residue. Each record gives: V gene, D gene, J gene, clone size, CDR3 DNA, CDR3 protein. D genes are given only for firm matches. Rows may omit the clone size; those that give it use once, few, many or a size class.

>TRBV28|-|TRBJ2-3|-
TGTGCCAGCAAGGACCCCTTGGATACGCAGTATTTT
CASKDPLDTQYF
>TRBV20-1|TRBD1|TRBJ1-2|many
TGCAGTGCTAGGTGGGACAGGGTTCACTATGGCTACACCTTC
CSARWDRVHYGYTF
>TRBV7-2|-|TRBJ2-5|once
TGTGCCAACAGCTTAGGAGGCGTCCAAGAGACCCAGTACTTC
CANSLGGVQETQYF
>TRBV6-5|-|TRBJ2-7|-
TGTGCCAGCAGTTACGTTGGGGGGCGCGAGCAGTACTTC
CASSYVGGREQYF
>TRBV12-3/TRBV12-4|TRBD2|TRBJ2-6|-
TGTGCCAGCACTAATTCGGGACTAGCGGGAGTAGCTGGGGCCAACGTCCTGACTTTC
CASTNSGLAGVAGANVLTF
>TRBV20-1|-|TRBJ1-1|-
TGCAGTGCTAGAGGAGGGCGCATAGGAGCTTTCTTT
CSARGGRIGAFF
>TRBV7-2|-|TRBJ2-3|few
TGTGCCAGCAGCTTCAGTCGTAGGGCAGATACGCAGTATTTT
CASSFSRRADTQYF
>TRBV29-1|-|TRBJ2-3|-
TGCAGCGTTGAGGGCCCCACAGATACGCAGTATTTT
CSVEGPTDTQYF
>TRBV20-1|-|TRBJ1-4|-
TGCAGTGCTAGGGAAAGGAGGGGGGTTAATGAAAAACTGTTTTTT
CSARERRGVNEKLFF
>TRBV5-1|-|TRBJ2-2|-
TGCGCCAGCAGCTTGGGGCGAATTACCGGCGGGGAGCTGTTTTTT
CASSLGRITGGELFF
>TRBV5-1|TRBD2|TRBJ2-3|-
TGCGCCAGCAGCGTCCGGGGGGAACGCACAGATACGCAGTATTTT
CASSVRGERTDTQYF
>TRBV20-1|TRBD2|TRBJ2-3|-
TGCAGTGCTGATATAGCGGGGGGCTGGGAAGATACGCAGTATTTT
CSADIAGGWEDTQYF
>TRBV27|TRBD1|TRBJ2-1|-
TGTGCCAGCAGCCAGTCGGGACAGGGGGCCTACAATGAGCAGTTCTTC
CASSQSGQGAYNEQFF
>TRBV6-2/TRBV6-3|TRBD2|TRBJ2-5|-
TGTGCCAGCAGTTACCAAAAGACTAGCGGGAAAGAGACCCAGTACTTC
CASSYQKTSGKETQYF
>TRBV7-6|-|TRBJ1-1|-
TGTGCCAGCAGCTTACCCGGGGGGGGTGGGGAGACTGAAGCTTTCTTT
CASSLPGGGGETEAFF
>TRBV29-1|-|TRBJ1-4|-
TGCAGCGGGTGGTCCAGTGGTGAAAAACTGTTTTTT
CSGWSSGEKLFF
>TRBV9|-|TRBJ2-5|many
TGTGCCAGCAGCGTAGGTGGAATCCAAGAGACCCAGTACTTC
CASSVGGIQETQYF
>TRBV20-1|TRBD2|TRBJ2-3|few
TGCAGTGCTGGACCACTACTAGCGGGGGCCTCGGATACGCAGTATTTT
CSAGPLLAGASDTQYF
>TRBV15|-|TRBJ1-4|many
TGTGCCACCAGCGGCGGGGGCAGGGTGAATGAAAAACTGTTTTTT
CATSGGGRVNEKLFF
>TRBV10-3|TRBD1|TRBJ1-2|few
TGTGCCATCAAGTACCGGGACAGCTATGGCTACACCTTC
CAIKYRDSYGYTF
>TRBV28|TRBD1|TRBJ2-4|-
TGTGCCAGCAGACTCGGGACAGCTCAAAACATTCGGTACTTC
CASRLGTAQNIRYF
>TRBV4-1|-|TRBJ2-7|many
TGCGCCAGCAGCCAAGAGGTACGTGGCTACGAGCAGTACTTC
CASSQEVRGYEQYF
>TRBV28|-|TRBJ2-1|-
TGTGCCAGCAGTTATGGCCTTGGGAGCAGCGATGAGCAGTTCTTC
CASSYGLGSSDEQFF
>TRBV20-1|-|TRBJ2-1|many
TGCAGTGCTAGCACGGGCCGTGAGCAGTTCTTC
CSASTGREQFF
>TRBV28|-|TRBJ1-3|-
TGTGCCAGCAGTTCCCCGCGACAAGGTATTGGAAACACCATATATTTT
CASSSPRQGIGNTIYF
>TRBV6-5|-|TRBJ2-5|-
TGTGCCAGCAGTTACACCTCCCTAGGGGAGACCCAGTACTTC
CASSYTSLGETQYF
>TRBV20-1|-|TRBJ2-5|many
TGCAGTGCTAGAGATAAGGAGACCCAGTACTTC
CSARDKETQYF
>TRBV10-3|TRBD1|TRBJ2-6|-
TGTGCCATCAGCCCCCCCGGGACAGGGGGATTAGGCTCAGGCCCTGGGGCCGACGTCCTGACTTTC
CAISPPGTGGLGSGPGADVLTF
>TRBV10-3|TRBD1|TRBJ1-5|-
TGTGCCATCAGTGTGGACAGGGAGCCCCAGCATTTT
CAISVDREPQHF
>TRBV2|TRBD1|TRBJ2-4|many
TGTGCCAGCAGTCCTCGGGGACAGGGGGCCAAAAACATTCAGTACTTC
CASSPRGQGAKNIQYF
>TRBV7-8|-|TRBJ2-3|-
TGTGCCAGCAGCCCCCCCAGGAGGGATACGCAGTATTTT
CASSPPRRDTQYF
>TRBV10-3|-|TRBJ1-2|-
TGTGCCATCAGCCCCGACGGCCCTCATGGCTACACCTTC
CAISPDGPHGYTF
>TRBV5-1|TRBD1|TRBJ2-5|-
TGCGCCAGCAGTTCGGGACAGCCACGCCAAGAGACCCAGTACTTC
CASSSGQPRQETQYF
>TRBV7-9|TRBD1|TRBJ1-1|-
TGTGCCAGCAGCGCCACAGGGGCCACTGAAGCTTTCTTT
CASSATGATEAFF
>TRBV28|TRBD1|TRBJ2-4|many
TGTGCCAGCAGTCGACAGGGAGCGGCCAAAAACATTCAGTACTTC
CASSRQGAAKNIQYF
>TRBV20-1|-|TRBJ2-1|many
TGCAGTGCTAGAGAAGGCGCAAATGAGCAGTTCTTC
CSAREGANEQFF
>TRBV5-1|TRBD2|TRBJ2-2|-
TGCGCCAGCAGCTTGGCACTAGCGGGAGACAGCCTCATGAACACCGGGGAGCTGTTTTTT
CASSLALAGDSLMNTGELFF
>TRBV18|TRBD2|TRBJ2-3|many
TGTGCCAGCTCACCACCTGGACTAGCGGGCACAGATACGCAGTATTTT
CASSPPGLAGTDTQYF
>TRBV6-1|TRBD2|TRBJ2-1|-
TGTGCCAGCAGTACTAGCGGGAGTCCCCATGAGCAGTTCTTC
CASSTSGSPHEQFF
>TRBV10-3|TRBD1|TRBJ1-2|-
TGTGCCATCAGGGGACAGGATAACTATGGCTACACCTTC
CAIRGQDNYGYTF
>TRBV11-2|TRBD2|TRBJ2-2|-
TGTGCCAGCAGCTCAAGGACTAGCTCCCCCGGGGAGCTGTTTTTT
CASSSRTSSPGELFF
>TRBV7-2|-|TRBJ1-1|few
TGTGCCAGCAGCTTAGTGGGATGGTCCGCTGAAGCTTTCTTT
CASSLVGWSAEAFF
>TRBV5-1|-|TRBJ2-4|few
TGCGCCAGCAGCTTGGAGAGGGGAATGGTTCAGTACTTC
CASSLERGMVQYF
>TRBV29-1|-|TRBJ2-5|many
TGCAGCGTTGAGAGGAGCCGGGAGACCCAGTACTTC
CSVERSRETQYF
>TRBV10-3|TRBD1|TRBJ1-2|many
TGTGCCATCAGGATATCAGGGGGAGGCTACACCTTC
CAIRISGGGYTF
>TRBV28|TRBD1|TRBJ1-6|few
TGTGCCAGCAGTGGATCCGGGACAGGGGCCTCACCCCTCCACTTT
CASSGSGTGASPLHF
>TRBV6-1|TRBD1|TRBJ1-2|few
TGTGCCAGCAGGCTAGGGGGCGCTGACTATGGCTACACCTTC
CASRLGGADYGYTF
>TRBV7-3|-|TRBJ1-5|-
TGTGCCAGCAGCTTAAAATATCAGCCCCAGCATTTT
CASSLKYQPQHF
>TRBV6-1|TRBD2|TRBJ2-7|few
TGTGCCAGCAGTCCAGTTGGACTAGCGGGAGGTAGAGGGTACGAGCAGTACTTC
CASSPVGLAGGRGYEQYF
>TRBV20-1|-|TRBJ2-7|many
TGCAGTGCTAGCCCGGGACTTGGATACGAGCAGTACTTC
CSASPGLGYEQYF
>TRBV5-1|-|TRBJ2-3|-
TGCGCCACCAGCGGTGGAGGGCCCACAGATACGCAGTATTTT
CATSGGGPTDTQYF
>TRBV20-1|-|TRBJ1-2|few
TGCAGTGCTAGAGAGGTTTTTGGGAACACCCCGAGGTATGGCTACACCTTC
CSAREVFGNTPRYGYTF
>TRBV29-1|TRBD2|TRBJ2-3|many
TGCAGGCACGCCACTAGCGGGAGCACAGATACGCAGTATTTT
CRHATSGSTDTQYF
>TRBV24-1|-|TRBJ2-7|-
TGTGCCACCAGTGATTTAGACGGCGCGGGGGAGCAGTACTTC
CATSDLDGAGEQYF
>TRBV2|-|TRBJ1-2|-
TGTGCCAGCAGTGAATATGGCAACCCATCCTATGGCTACACCTTC
CASSEYGNPSYGYTF